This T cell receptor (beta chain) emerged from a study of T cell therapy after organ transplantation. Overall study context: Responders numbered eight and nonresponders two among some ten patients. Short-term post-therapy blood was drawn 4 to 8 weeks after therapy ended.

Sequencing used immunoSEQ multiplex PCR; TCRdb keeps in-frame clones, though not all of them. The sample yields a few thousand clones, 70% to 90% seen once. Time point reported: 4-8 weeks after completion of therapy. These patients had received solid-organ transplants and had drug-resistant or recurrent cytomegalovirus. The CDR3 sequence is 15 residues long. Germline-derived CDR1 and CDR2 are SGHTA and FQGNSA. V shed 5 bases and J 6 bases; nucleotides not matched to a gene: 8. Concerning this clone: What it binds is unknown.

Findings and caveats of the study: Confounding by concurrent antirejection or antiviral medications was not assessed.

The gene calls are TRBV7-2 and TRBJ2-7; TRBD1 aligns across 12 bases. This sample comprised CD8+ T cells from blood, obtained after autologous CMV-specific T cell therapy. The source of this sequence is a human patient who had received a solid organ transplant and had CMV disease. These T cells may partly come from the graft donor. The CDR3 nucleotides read TGTGCCAGCAGCCCCTGGGACAGGGGGCTAGGCGAGCAGTACTTC. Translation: CASSPWDRGLGEQYF.